This T cell receptor beta chain was identified in a study of blood T cell repertoires in COVID-19 (dated by TCRdb to the early 2020s). For the study in its entirety: Samples covering the acute and convalescent phases of COVID-19 were provided by collaborators in the United States, Italy and Spain. The prospective study material was composed of cDNA or gDNA derived from T cells, B-cell-depleted T cells, or PBMCs. A freely available public database, intended as a resource for researchers studying the immune response to SARS-CoV-2, is where the repertoires were released. The samples were drawn from the first 160 participants of the ongoing ImmuneRACE study and from 1,200 or so subjects provided by 6 global collaborators. Nearly every sample came with metadata listing a de-identified subject ID, COVID-19 status, age in years and sex. The dataset comprised deeply sampled blood TCRbeta repertoires from subjects exposed to, actively infected with, or recovered from COVID-19. Where available, HLA class I and class II types were taken from metadata supplied by the sample provider and were not determined by assay-based typing. Points the paper makes about the study in general: The amount of clinical and demographic metadata varied by source and participant and was provided uncurated.

CDR1 and CDR2, looked up from the germline V gene (reference sequence), are MNHNY and SVGAGI. At the junction V is shortened by 6 bases and J by 1 base, with 10 bases in between. Counted from cysteine to phenylalanine, this CDR3 has 13 amino acids. Just the 39-base CDR3 DNA is kept, in frame starting at base 1. A remark on this clone: Its antigen remains unidentified. Per-base quality was not reported, and no clone a single base away is much larger than it.

Collaborating institutions collected whole blood in K2EDTA tubes following their own protocols. For TCRbeta analysis, collaborators shipped samples in one of three forms: frozen whole blood, isolated PBMCs, or DNA extracted from either of those sample types. TCRbeta CDR3 regions were amplified from genomic DNA using the immunoSEQ Assay, a bias-controlled multiplex PCR. The study's own analysis went as follows. Nucleated cell counts per sample were estimated from amplification of reference gene primers within the assay. To quantify the absolute abundance of each unique TCRbeta CDR3 rearrangement, sequence reads were collapsed and filtered. For each sample, productive Simpson clonality was calculated as the square root of Simpson's diversity index over productive rearrangements. TCRdb limited this immuneACCESS table to in-frame rearrangements with V and J called. A share of clones is missing; checked studies link under half to unresolved V genes, and the rest is unexplained. V, J and clone size are taken as reported in that table, and D and trimming were inferred from the DNA itself. Recorded for this sample are 99,000 or so clones; about 80% of them occurred a single time. The ten largest make up about 3.6% of the sample.

The receptor was isolated from a woman of 80 years or more with active or convalescent COVID-19. The chain is made from TRBV6-6 and TRBJ2-7; confidence is insufficient to name the D gene. What was sequenced was peripheral blood. The DNA sequence is given as TGTGCCAGCAGCACGGTTAATTCCTACGAGCAGTACTTC. The encoded protein is CASSTVNSYEQYF.